The 20 T cell receptor beta chains below all came from one sample that was sequenced in a study of blood T cells in healthy people across ages (dated by TCRdb to between 2014 and 2017). The library relied on 5' RACE. The listed sequencing device is Illumina HiSeq 2500. The second PCR ran for about 7 to 11 cycles and used a J-beta primer mix along with a sample-barcoded 5' primer. TCRdb ran its own pipeline on the public reads, namely fastp trimming at Q25 and MiXCR clone calling, and kept in-frame beta chains. Each entry merges the rows of one CDR3 protein and shows their most common DNA and genes. This sample has about 1.4 million distinct CDR3 sequences in its table, and approximately 60% of those were observed once. 6.5% to 8% of the sample is held by the ten biggest clonotypes. Sequencing was done on a sample of blood. These receptors were obtained from a man younger than 30 in good health.

The chain joins TRBV20-1 to TRBJ2-1, with TRBD2 matching over 12 bases. The germline CDR1 and CDR2 sequences are DFQATT and SNEGSKA (reference sequence). With 1 base clipped from V and 5 bases from J, the junction kept 3 bases outside the gene matches. The CDR3 runs 15 residues. DNA of the CDR3: TGCAGTGCTAGAGGTCTAGCGGGGGGGAACAATGAGCAGTTCTTC. Its protein product is CSARGLAGGNNEQFF.

The gene calls are TRBV5-5 and TRBJ2-7; D is uncertain. Near its end, the DNA agrees better with TRBJ2-5, so the J call may be wrong. The CDR3 extends over 15 amino acids. Germline V gene data show CDR1 as SGHKS and CDR2 as YYEKEE (reference sequence). The CDR3 DNA is TGTGCCAGCAGCTTGGGCGACGTGGTGCAAGAGACCCAGTACTTC. Its protein is CASSLGDVVQETQYF.

This chain connects TRBV4-1 to TRBJ1-2; D is ambiguous. The CDR3 spans 16 residues. The germline CDR1 and CDR2 sequences are MGHRA and YSYEKL. The germline V and J ends were trimmed by 0 bases and 2 bases, with 13 bases remaining between them. The CDR3 spells CASSQEAGLSNYGYTF. The CDR3 DNA is TGCGCCAGCAGCCAAGAAGCTGGACTCTCAAACTATGGCTACACCTTC.

This chain joins TRBV12-3 or TRBV12-4 and TRBJ2-5; TRBD1 matches at 8 bases. Trimming took 3 bases from V and 7 from J; bases not matched to a gene: 7. The CDR3 runs to 14 residues. The CDR3 sequence: CASSFPDRAGTQYF. Here the CDR3 DNA reads TGTGCCAGCAGTTTCCCGGACAGGGCTGGGACCCAGTACTTC.

V usage is TRBV6-2 or TRBV6-3 and J usage is TRBJ1-1; D call uncertain. The CDR3 covers 15 residues. CDR1 is MNHEY, CDR2 SVGEGT, per germline. V lost 5 bases to trimming and J lost 7 bases, with 20 bases between them. The CDR3 loop is CASSQDTTQEHEAFF. The DNA of the CDR3 is TGTGCCAGCAGTCAGGATACGACTCAGGAGCATGAAGCTTTCTTT.

This clonotype was seen only a few times. The rearrangement uses TRBV6-6 and TRBJ2-7; 7 bases are a match to TRBD2. Germline values: CDR1 MNHNY, CDR2 SVGAGI (reference sequence). The CDR3 extends over 12 amino acids. V lost 5 bases to trimming and J lost 4 bases; unmatched junction nucleotides: 2. In DNA form, the CDR3 reads TGTGCCAGCAGTGGGGACTATTACGAGCAGTACTTC. This translates into CASSGDYYEQYF.

The chain combines TRBV29-1 with TRBJ2-1; the match to TRBD1 covers 7 bases. Germline CDR1 is SQVTM and CDR2 is ANQGSEA. The junction had 12 bases not matched to a gene; V was cut back by 6 bases and J by 10 bases. The CDR3 is 13 residues long. CDR3 loop: CSVEDRSSYEQFF. For the CDR3, the DNA is TGCAGCGTCGAGGACAGGAGCTCCTACGAGCAGTTCTTC.

In the case of this clonotype: The junction does not match germline at one end; this may be a read error. V is TRBV4-1 and J is TRBJ1-6; D unclear. This CDR3 is 14 amino acids long. The germline V gene encodes CDR1 MGHRA and CDR2 YSYEKL. For the CDR3, the DNA is TGCGTCAGCAGCCAAGGCGGGATCGGTTCACCCCTCCACTTT. Its translation is CVSSQGGIGSPLHF.

The CDR3 coding sequence is TGCAGTGCTAGGGAAGAGGGCCACGAGCAGTACTTC. This encodes CSAREEGHEQYF. The V and J genes are TRBV20-1 and TRBJ2-7; possible D gene TRBD2, 5 bases. The germline CDR1 and CDR2 sequences are DFQATT and SNEGSKA (reference sequence). Trimming left V 3 bases short and J 5 bases short, with 11 bases between. CDR3 length: 12 residues.

V is TRBV6-1 and J is TRBJ2-7; 8 nucleotides agree with TRBD1. The CDR3 spans 15 residues. Germline V CDR1 and CDR2: MNHNS, SASEGT. J gave up 3 bases and V 6 bases, and 10 bases lay outside the gene matches. Here the CDR3 reads CASRDSGQDIYEQYF. In DNA form, the CDR3 reads TGTGCCAGCAGGGATTCGGGACAGGACATCTACGAGCAGTACTTC.

The chain links TRBV6-1 to TRBJ2-6; weak D call: TRBD1 (5 bases). CDR3 length equals 15 residues. Trimming removed 10 bases at V and 2 bases at J, with 15 bases between. Germline CDR1 and CDR2: MNHNS and SASEGT. The CDR3 region is CATRGMPTGANVLTF. CDR3 DNA sequence: TGTGCCACAAGGGGAATGCCTACTGGGGCCAACGTCCTGACTTTC.

This clonotype appeared once. The chain links TRBV5-5 to TRBJ2-1, with 7 bases fitting TRBD1. Germline V CDR1 and CDR2: SGHKS, YYEKEE (reference sequence). V shed 3 bases, J shed 10 bases, and the junction held 10 bases outside the gene matches. The CDR3 spans 14 residues. In nucleotides, the CDR3 is TGTGCCAGCAGCTACTCACAGGGGTCCAAGGAGCAGTTCTTC. Residues: CASSYSQGSKEQFF.

The chain combines TRBV20-1 with TRBJ2-3; D tentatively reads TRBD1 or TRBD2 (5 bases each). The germline V and J ends were trimmed by 6 bases and 3 bases, with 16 bases remaining between them. This CDR3 comprises 14 residues. Germline CDR1 is DFQATT and CDR2 is SNEGSKA (reference sequence). The CDR3 sequence: CSAVTGTGTDTQYF. DNA for the CDR3: TGCAGTGCCGTTACCGGGACGGGAACAGATACGCAGTATTTT.

This chain uses TRBV5-6 with TRBJ2-1, with 8 bases matching TRBD1. Per germline, CDR1 SGHDT and CDR2 YYEEEE. The J segment lost 7 bases and the V segment lost 4 bases, leaving 10 bases of the junction unmatched. The CDR3 has 15 amino acids. The CDR3, as DNA: TGTGCCAGCAGCCTACGGGACAGGTTGATAAATGAGCAGTTCTTC. Translation gives CASSLRDRLINEQFF.

The V call is TRBV5-6, the J call TRBJ2-7, with TRBD2 matching over 7 bases. This CDR3 spans 16 amino acids. With V trimmed by 3 bases and J by 2 bases, 11 bases remained unmatched. Germline CDR1 SGHDT, CDR2 YYEEEE. The CDR3 region is CASSWGGRERTYEQYF. Written as DNA, the CDR3 is TGTGCCAGCAGCTGGGGTGGGCGGGAGCGAACCTACGAGCAGTACTTC.

The chain employs TRBV7-2 and TRBJ2-4; 10 bases align to TRBD2. This CDR3 has 18 residues. Germline V CDR1 and CDR2: SGHTA, FQGNSA. The ends lost 5 bases at V and 1 base at J; junction bases unmatched: 11. Written as DNA, the CDR3 is TGTGCCAGCAGCCGAAAGATAACTAGCGGGATTGCCAAAAACATTCAGTACTTC. Translating it yields CASSRKITSGIAKNIQYF.

The rearrangement links TRBV20-1 to TRBJ1-1; TRBD1 agrees at 7 bases. The CDR3 contains 14 residues. V was clipped by 8 bases and J by 1 base; unmatched bases: 10. Germline loops: CDR1 DFQATT, CDR2 SNEGSKA (reference sequence). CDR3 sequence reads: CSQHPSGGNTEAFF. Here the CDR3 DNA reads TGCAGTCAACACCCCTCAGGGGGGAACACTGAAGCTTTCTTT.

This chain uses TRBV4-1 with TRBJ1-1, with D possibly TRBD1 on 5 matching bases. Trimming shortened V by 1 base and J by 0 bases, and 9 bases separated the two germline ends. The CDR3 extends over 15 amino acids. From germline, CDR1 is MGHRA and CDR2 YSYEKL. This CDR3 is CASSQGGRLNTEAFF. The DNA for the CDR3 is TGCGCCAGCAGCCAAGGGGGCAGGCTGAACACTGAAGCTTTCTTT.

This clonotype was seen once. This rearrangement joins TRBV10-3 to TRBJ1-3; 7 bases match TRBD1. The CDR3 is 17 residues long. After removal of 3 bases from V and 4 bases from J, the junction contained 12 bases not matched to a gene. Germline V CDR1 and CDR2: ENHRY, SYGVKD. CDR3 sequence: CAISERDSALSGNTIYF. CDR3 DNA sequence: TGTGCCATCAGTGAACGGGACAGCGCCCTCTCCGGAAACACCATATATTTT.

The sample holds a few counts of this clonotype. The genes are TRBV6-1 and TRBJ2-1, with TRBD1 identical over 9 bases. J gave up 7 bases and V 4 bases, and 8 bases lay outside the gene matches. The CDR3 sequence is 15 residues long. Germline loops: CDR1 MNHNS, CDR2 SASEGT. The CDR3 nucleotides read TGTGCCAGCAGTGTTTTACAGGGGGCCTTGAATGAGCAGTTCTTC. It specifies CASSVLQGALNEQFF.